The sequence of this T cell receptor beta chain was determined in a study of cytomegalovirus exposure and HLA in healthy donors. Study findings and constraints: Researchers reportedly found TCR beta sequences accurately predicted most subjects' HLA-A and HLA-B alleles. A list of around 160 TCR beta chains associated with cytomegalovirus was given. The majority of TCR sequences were rare, yet some public TCRs appeared in many donors. Several of the most significant clusters appeared, in a later analysis, to be linked to common viral pathogens.

The CDR3 loop spans 18 amino acids. Germline V gives CDR1 SGHNT, CDR2 YENEEA. V shed 3 bases, J shed 9 bases, and the junction held 16 bases outside the gene matches. PCR was performed using 60 Vbeta and 13 Jbeta primers. The table came from immunoSEQ multiplex PCR; TCRdb's copy has only in-frame clones and leaves some out. The sample holds 110,000 to 150,000 clones, about 81% seen once. On this clone: Its target is not known.

The chain couples TRBV11-3 to TRBJ2-3; TRBD2 agrees at 12 bases. The sample comprised PBMCs. The TCR sequence derives from a man aged 30 to 39 in good health and CMV-seronegative. CDR3 bases: TGTGCCAGCAGCTTCCACGCCGGGACTAGCGGGCCTGCGGCCACGCAGTATTTT. This gives the protein CASSFHAGTSGPAATQYF.